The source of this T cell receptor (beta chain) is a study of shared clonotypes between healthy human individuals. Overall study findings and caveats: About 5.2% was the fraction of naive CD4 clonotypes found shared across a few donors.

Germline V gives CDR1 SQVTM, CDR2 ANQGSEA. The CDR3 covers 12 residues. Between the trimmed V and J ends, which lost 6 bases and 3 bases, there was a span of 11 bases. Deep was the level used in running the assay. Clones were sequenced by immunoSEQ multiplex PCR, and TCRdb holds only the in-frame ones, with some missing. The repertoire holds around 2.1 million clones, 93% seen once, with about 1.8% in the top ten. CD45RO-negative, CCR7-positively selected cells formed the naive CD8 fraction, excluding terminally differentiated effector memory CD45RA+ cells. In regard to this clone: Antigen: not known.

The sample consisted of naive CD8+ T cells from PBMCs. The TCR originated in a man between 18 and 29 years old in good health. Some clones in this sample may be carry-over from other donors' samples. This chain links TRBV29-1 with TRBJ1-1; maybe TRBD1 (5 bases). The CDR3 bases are TGCAGCGTCGGGGTAGGGGACACTGAAGCTTTCTTT. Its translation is CSVGVGDTEAFF.